Below, 9 T cell receptor beta chains from the same sample are listed, as sequenced in a study of shared clonotypes between healthy human individuals. Generated by immunoSEQ multiplex PCR, the TCRdb table keeps only in-frame clones and is missing some. The profile shows about 1.5 million clones, around 97% of them singletons. The sequenced sample was naive CD4+ T cells sorted from blood. The subset was: CD45RA+ positively selected. These receptor sequences come from a man younger than 40 in good health.

In this sample, this clone turned up once. The V gene is TRBV5-6, the J gene TRBJ2-2; 9 bases agree with TRBD2. The CDR3 is 15 residues long. Germline V gene lookup returns CDR1 SGHDT and CDR2 YYEEEE. The J segment lost 7 bases and the V segment lost 4 bases, leaving 8 bases of the junction unmatched. DNA of the CDR3: TGTGCCAGCAGCGACCTAGCGGGACTTATCGGGGAGCTGTTTTTT. Translation gives CASSDLAGLIGELFF. The variable domain in full, completed from reference TRBV5-6 and TRBJ2-2, reads DAGVTQSPTHLIKTRGQQVTLRCSPKSGHDTVSWYQQALGQGPQFIFQYYEEEERQRGNFPDRFSGHQFPNYSSELNVNALLLGDSALYLCASSDLAGLIGELFFGEGSRLTVL.

This chain links TRBV6-1 with TRBJ1-5; a weak D match, TRBD1 (6 bases). This CDR3 contains 15 residues. V was shortened by 7 bases and J by 4 bases, with 17 bases between the two germline ends. Germline V gene sequence: CDR1 MNHNS, CDR2 SASEGT. The CDR3, as DNA: TGTGCCAGCATTAATACGGGGGCCCTTAATCAGCCCCAGCATTTT. It codes for CASINTGALNQPQHF.

The J gene is TRBJ1-1, the V gene TRBV5-5; 10 nucleotides line up with TRBD1. In germline, CDR1 is SGHKS, CDR2 YYEKEE (reference sequence). The CDR3 sequence is 16 residues long. Unmatched junction bases numbered 9, after V lost 4 bases and J lost 3 bases. The CDR3 nucleotides read TGTGCCAGCAGCGCGGGACAGGGGAGATTGTACACTGAAGCTTTCTTT. Its translation: CASSAGQGRLYTEAFF.

CDR3: CASGLSGAGTEAFF. The CDR3 DNA reads as TGTGCCAGCGGACTCTCGGGGGCGGGCACTGAAGCTTTCTTT. This rearrangement joins TRBV7-2 to TRBJ1-1, with D possibly matching TRBD1 (6 bases). The germline gives CDR1 SGHTA, CDR2 FQGNSA. The CDR3 is 14 amino acids. Trimming took off 8 bases at V and 4 bases at J, with 17 bases between the two ends. The whole variable domain, remainder taken from reference TRBV7-2 and TRBJ1-1, is GAGVSQSPSNKVTEKGKDVELRCDPISGHTALYWYRQSLGQGLEFLIYFQGNSAPDKSGLPSDRFSAERTGGSVSTLTIQRTQQEDSAVYLCASGLSGAGTEAFFGQGTRLTVV.

This chain connects TRBV2 to TRBJ1-3; maybe TRBD1 (6 bases). Per the germline V gene, CDR1 is SNHLY and CDR2 is FYNNEI. The CDR3 has 14 amino acids. V gave up 9 bases and J gave up 2 bases, with 14 bases separating them. This CDR3 is CASGGGIPGNTIYF. CDR3 in DNA: TGTGCCAGTGGAGGGGGAATACCTGGAAACACCATATATTTT.

DNA of the CDR3: TGCGCCAGCAGCTTCGGACTAGCGGAGGCCTACGAGCAGTACTTC. This sequence encodes CASSFGLAEAYEQYF. This sequence joins TRBV5-1 and TRBJ2-7; 10 bases fit TRBD2. CDR3 size: 15 residues. V was pared by 2 bases and J by 2 bases, with 4 bases of the junction left unmatched. The germline CDR1 and CDR2 sequences are SGHRS and YFSETQ.

The chain recombines TRBV7-2 with TRBJ1-1, with 7 bases lining up with TRBD1. The CDR3 is made up of 19 amino acids. The junction had 19 bases not matched to a gene; V was cut back by 6 bases and J by 0 bases. Germline V gene data show CDR1 as SGHTA and CDR2 as FQGNSA. The CDR3 is CASSFWRLPGQQMNTEAFF. In DNA form, the CDR3 reads TGTGCCAGCAGTTTTTGGCGACTACCGGGACAGCAGATGAACACTGAAGCTTTCTTT. Together with reference TRBV7-2 and TRBJ1-1, the CDR3 gives the full variable domain: GAGVSQSPSNKVTEKGKDVELRCDPISGHTALYWYRQSLGQGLEFLIYFQGNSAPDKSGLPSDRFSAERTGGSVSTLTIQRTQQEDSAVYLCASSFWRLPGQQMNTEAFFGQGTRLTVV.

In this sample, this clone turned up a few times. The J gene is TRBJ2-1, the V gene TRBV7-9; D uncertain. V lost 11 bases, J lost 11 bases, and 16 bases lay in between. Germline-derived CDR1 and CDR2 are SEHNR and FQNEAQ (reference sequence). This CDR3 region has 11 residues. Here the CDR3 DNA reads TGTGCCGATAACCATGAAGGGCAGCAGTTCTTC. It encodes CADNHEGQQFF. The whole variable domain, filled in from reference TRBV7-9 and TRBJ2-1, reads DTGVSQNPRHKITKRGQNVTFRCDPISEHNRLYWYRQTLGQGPEFLTYFQNEAQLEKSRLLSDRFSAERPKGSFSTLEIQRTEQGDSAMYLCADNHEGQQFFGPGTRLTVL.

The gene calls are TRBV15 and TRBJ2-7; 7 bases are shared with TRBD1. V lost 1 base to trimming and J lost 3 bases; unmatched junction nucleotides: 6. Germline-derived CDR1 and CDR2 are LNHNV and YYDKDF (reference sequence). The CDR3 is made up of 15 amino acids. The CDR3 sequence is CATSRARTGVYEQYF. The CDR3 DNA reads as TGTGCCACCAGCAGAGCCCGGACAGGAGTCTACGAGCAGTACTTC.